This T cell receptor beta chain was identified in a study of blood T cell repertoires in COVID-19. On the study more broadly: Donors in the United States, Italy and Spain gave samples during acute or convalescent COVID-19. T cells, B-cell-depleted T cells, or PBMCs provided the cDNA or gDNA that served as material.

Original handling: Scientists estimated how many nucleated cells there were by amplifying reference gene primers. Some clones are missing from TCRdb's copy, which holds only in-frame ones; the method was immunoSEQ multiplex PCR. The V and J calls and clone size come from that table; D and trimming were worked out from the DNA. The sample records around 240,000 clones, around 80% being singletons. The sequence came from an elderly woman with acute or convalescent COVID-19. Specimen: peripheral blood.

The CDR3 spells CASGTGTGGNTDTQYF. The CDR3 DNA reads TGTGCCAGCGGGACCGGGACAGGGGGTAACACAGATACGCAGTATTTT. The rearrangement joins TRBV19 to TRBJ2-3; 11 bases agree with TRBD1. CDR1 and CDR2 from the germline V gene are LNHDA and SQIVND (reference sequence). V was clipped by 9 bases and J by 2 bases; unmatched bases: 10. This CDR3 is built from 16 residues.